A single sample is the source of the 10 T cell receptor beta chains below, sequenced in a study of CD8 T cells in Susac syndrome. After extraction with the RNeasy kit, 0.5 to 1 ug of the RNA was reverse transcribed using random hexamers. TCRdb reprocessed the immunoSEQ multiplex PCR reads via MiXCR and lists one record per CDR3 protein. The data contain approximately 160,000 distinct CDR3 sequences, 94% of them seen just once; the ten biggest clones take up 0.085% to 0.095%. Specimen: CD4+ T cells from PBMCs. Source of these receptors: a human donor with multiple sclerosis.

This chain connects TRBV20-1 to TRBJ1-5; the D gene is possibly TRBD1 (5 bases). V shed 4 bases and J shed 6 bases, with 10 bases lying between them. Germline V gene sequence: CDR1 DFQATT, CDR2 SNEGSKA (reference sequence). This CDR3 comprises 12 residues. CDR3 coding DNA: TGCAGTGCTATACAGGATAGTCAGCCCCAGCATTTT. Translated, it gives CSAIQDSQPQHF.

This clonotype showed up just once. This CDR3 reads CASSQTGGGNTIYF. CDR3 nucleotide sequence: TGTGCCAGCAGCCAAACTGGAGGTGGAAACACCATATATTTT. The genes are TRBV3-1 and TRBJ1-3, with no clear D. V shed 2 bases and J shed 3 bases, with 8 bases lying between them. Germline V lookup: CDR1 LGHDT, CDR2 YNNKEL (reference sequence). This CDR3 has 14 amino acids. The whole variable domain, remainder taken from reference TRBV3-1 and TRBJ1-3, is DTAVSQTPKYLVTQMGNDKSIKCEQNLGHDTMYWYKQDSKKFLKIMFSYNNKELIINETVPNRFSPKSPDKAHLNLHINSLELGDSAVYFCASSQTGGGNTIYFGEGSWLTVV.

The J gene is TRBJ2-1, the V gene TRBV12-3 or TRBV12-4; the D gene is possibly TRBD1 (5 bases). The CDR3 extends over 13 amino acids. V shed 10 bases and J shed 10 bases, with 20 bases lying between them. CDR3 sequence (DNA): TGTGCCACCGATTCCTCAGGGTTAGGGGAGCAGTTCTTC. Its translation is CATDSSGLGEQFF.

In this sample, this clonotype turned up a few times. This rearrangement joins TRBV12-5 to TRBJ2-5; D remains ambiguous. Trimming left V 4 bases short and J 2 bases short, with 5 bases between. The CDR3 is 12 amino acids. Germline CDR1 reads LGHNT; CDR2 reads FRNRAP. Here the CDR3 reads CASGSSQETQYF. CDR3 nucleotides: TGTGCTAGTGGTTCATCGCAAGAGACCCAGTACTTC.

The J gene is TRBJ2-1, the V gene TRBV2; TRBD1 matches at 10 bases. Trimming cost V 5 bases and J 7 bases; bases outside gene matches: 8. In germline, CDR1 is SNHLY, CDR2 FYNNEI. The CDR3 loop spans 15 amino acids. The chain's CDR3 is CASSRETGGMNEQFF. In DNA, the CDR3 is TGTGCCAGCAGTCGAGAGACAGGGGGCATGAATGAGCAGTTCTTC.

The V and J genes are TRBV15 and TRBJ2-1; D is unresolved. The CDR3 sequence is 15 residues long. Trimming left V 4 bases short and J 0 bases short, with 10 bases between. CDR1 is LNHNV and CDR2 is YYDKDF in the germline V gene (reference sequence). CDR3 nucleotide sequence: TGTGCCACCAGCACCGGGCCGCTCTCCTACAATGAGCAGTTCTTC. Translating gives CATSTGPLSYNEQFF.

The chain joins TRBV20-1 to TRBJ2-3; D is undetermined. The germline gives CDR1 DFQATT, CDR2 SNEGSKA (reference sequence). The CDR3 sequence is 12 residues long. V was pared by 0 bases and J by 2 bases, with 3 bases between. As DNA, the CDR3 is TGCAGTGCTAGAGAGAACACAGATACGCAGTATTTT. It codes for CSARENTDTQYF.

The V gene is TRBV5-5, the J gene TRBJ2-3; D is perhaps TRBD1 (5 bases). The CDR3 spans 14 residues. The germline CDR1 and CDR2 sequences are SGHKS and YYEKEE (reference sequence). V gave up 4 bases and J gave up 1 base, with 10 bases separating them. DNA of the CDR3: TGTGCCAGCAGCCCCCAGACAGGCACAGATACGCAGTATTTT. As protein: CASSPQTGTDTQYF.

CDR3 coding DNA: TGTGCCAGCAGCCCTGTGGGGCGGGAGTACGAGCAGTACTTC. Protein product: CASSPVGREYEQYF. V gene TRBV4-2 combines with J gene TRBJ2-7, with 7 bases identical to TRBD2. The CDR3 totals 14 residues. Germline CDR1 is LGHNA and CDR2 is YNFKEQ. V trimming: 4 bases; J trimming: 4 bases; junction bases outside the gene matches: 7.

The rearrangement links TRBV20-1 to TRBJ2-7; TRBD2 agrees at 9 bases. The length of the CDR3 is 15 residues. In germline, CDR1 is DFQATT, CDR2 SNEGSKA (reference sequence). Trimming took 2 bases from V and 3 from J; bases not matched to a gene: 8. The CDR3 sequence: CSARTVAGVSYEQYF. In DNA, the CDR3 is TGCAGTGCTAGAACCGTAGCGGGAGTAAGCTACGAGCAGTACTTC.